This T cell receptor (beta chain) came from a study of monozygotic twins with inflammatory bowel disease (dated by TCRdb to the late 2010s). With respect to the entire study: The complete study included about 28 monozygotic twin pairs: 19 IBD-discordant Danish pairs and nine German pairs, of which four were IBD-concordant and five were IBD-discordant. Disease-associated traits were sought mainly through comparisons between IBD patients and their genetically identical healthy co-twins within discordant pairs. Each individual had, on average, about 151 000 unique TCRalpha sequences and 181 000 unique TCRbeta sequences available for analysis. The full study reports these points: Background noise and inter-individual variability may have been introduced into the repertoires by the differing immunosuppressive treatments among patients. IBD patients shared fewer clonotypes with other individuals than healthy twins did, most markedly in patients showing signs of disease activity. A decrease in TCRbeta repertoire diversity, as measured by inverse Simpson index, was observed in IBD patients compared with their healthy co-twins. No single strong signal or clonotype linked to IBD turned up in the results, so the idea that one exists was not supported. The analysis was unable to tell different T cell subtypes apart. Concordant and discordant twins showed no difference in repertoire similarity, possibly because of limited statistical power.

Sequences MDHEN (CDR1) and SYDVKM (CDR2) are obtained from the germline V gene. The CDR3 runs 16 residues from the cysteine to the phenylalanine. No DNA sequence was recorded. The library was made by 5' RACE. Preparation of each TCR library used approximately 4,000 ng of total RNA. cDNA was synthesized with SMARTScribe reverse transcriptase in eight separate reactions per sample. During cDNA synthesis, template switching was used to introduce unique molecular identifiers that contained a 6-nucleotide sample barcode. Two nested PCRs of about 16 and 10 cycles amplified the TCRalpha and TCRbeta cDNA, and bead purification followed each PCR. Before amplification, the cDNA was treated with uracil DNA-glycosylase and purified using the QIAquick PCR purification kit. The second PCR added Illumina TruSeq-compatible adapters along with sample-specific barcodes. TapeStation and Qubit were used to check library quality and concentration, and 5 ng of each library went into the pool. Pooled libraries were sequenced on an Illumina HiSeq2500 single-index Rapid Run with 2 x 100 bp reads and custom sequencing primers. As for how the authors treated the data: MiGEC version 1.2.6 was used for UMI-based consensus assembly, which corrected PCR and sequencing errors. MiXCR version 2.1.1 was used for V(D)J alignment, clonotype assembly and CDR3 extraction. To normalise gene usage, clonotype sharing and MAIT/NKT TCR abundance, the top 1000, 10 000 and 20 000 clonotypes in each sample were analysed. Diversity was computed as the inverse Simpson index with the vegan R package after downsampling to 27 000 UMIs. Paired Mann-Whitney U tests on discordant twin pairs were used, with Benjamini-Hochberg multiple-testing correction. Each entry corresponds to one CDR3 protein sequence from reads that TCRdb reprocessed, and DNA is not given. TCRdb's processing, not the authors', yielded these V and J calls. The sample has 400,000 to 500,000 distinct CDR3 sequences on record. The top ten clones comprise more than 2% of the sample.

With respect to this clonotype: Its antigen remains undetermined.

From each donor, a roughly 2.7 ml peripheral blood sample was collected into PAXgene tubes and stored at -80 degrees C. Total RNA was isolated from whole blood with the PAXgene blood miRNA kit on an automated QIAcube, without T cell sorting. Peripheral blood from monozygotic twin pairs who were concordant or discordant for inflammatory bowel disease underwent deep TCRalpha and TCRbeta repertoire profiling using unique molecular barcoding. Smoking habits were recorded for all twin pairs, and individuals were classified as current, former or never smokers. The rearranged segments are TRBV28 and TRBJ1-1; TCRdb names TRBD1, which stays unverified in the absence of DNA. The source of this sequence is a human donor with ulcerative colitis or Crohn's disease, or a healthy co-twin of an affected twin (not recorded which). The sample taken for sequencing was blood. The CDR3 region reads CASSLLGQRENTEAFF.